What follows is one T cell receptor beta chain and its context. Its antigen is not known. The data derive from a study of T cell responses to AZD1222 COVID-19 vaccine. The assay was immunoSEQ multiplex PCR, and TCRdb's table has in-frame clones only and misses some. Counted here are 140,000 to 150,000 clones, approximately 85% occurring once; the ten biggest clones make up less than 5%. Study-level findings and limits: Across the whole spike, CD4 TCRs peaked at regions 160-218 and 743-854. In the spike-specific TCR repertoire, nearly half reportedly target unmutated variant regions. The number of AZD1222 recipients seropositive at baseline was only five to seven.

The CDR3 length is 15 residues. The trim removed 8 bases at V and 10 bases at J, leaving 13 bases unmatched. The germline V gene encodes CDR1 KGHDR and CDR2 SFDVKD. The receptor's source is an adult in good health. Sequenced here: peripheral blood, sampled on day 0 of MenACWY control vaccination. This chain joins TRBV24-1 and TRBJ2-1; TRBD2 matches 10 bases. CDR3 sequence (DNA): TGTGCCACCACCCCCCGAGCGGGGGGGCCGCGCGAGCAGTTCTTC. Its translation is CATTPRAGGPREQFF.